This TCR beta chain came from a study of early T cells in non-severe SARS-CoV-2 infection (dated by TCRdb to the early 2020s). As for the study more broadly: TCR sequencing used bulk RNA from unsorted whole blood, so alpha and beta chains could not be paired.

The full study reports these points: VDJdb matching was skewed toward anti-spike CD8 responses, so virus-specific expansions were likely underestimated and private and CD4 specificities were missed.

Sequences SGHVS (CDR1) and FQNEAQ (CDR2) are obtained from the germline V gene. There are 15 amino acids in the CDR3, from cysteine to phenylalanine inclusive. Just the 45-base CDR3 DNA is kept, in frame starting at base 1. Trimming accounts for 6 bases at V and 2 bases at J, while the number of junction bases matched to no gene is 10. The method was 5' RACE. The listed sequencing device is NextSeq 500. To correct for sequencing error and PCR bias, the TCR library protocol tagged individual cDNA molecules with unique molecular identifiers. Both TCR alpha and beta chains were sequenced, and tight co-correlation was observed between alpha and beta sequence abundances in each sample. Per the original workflow: Decombinator V4 was used to annotate TCR sequences for V gene, J gene and CDR3. Expanded TCRs were defined as changing significantly between any two time points under a Poisson model with p below 0.0001. TCR abundances were normalised to the total number of TCRs sequenced in each sample and reported as counts per million. MAIT TCRs were defined by TRAV1-2 paired with TRAJ12, TRAJ20 or TRAJ33, and iNKT TCRs by TRAV10 paired with TRAJ18. A search of VDJdb, accessed on 1 November 2021, was run for TCRs annotated to CMV, EBV and SARS-CoV-2, with TCRs annotated for multiple antigens excluded. TCRdb passed the public sequencing reads through fastp at Q25 and MiXCR, retaining productive beta sequences. Each record represents a unique CDR3 protein, reported with the most common genes and DNA among its rows. These V and J calls derive from TCRdb rather than the authors' analysis. This sample lists about 90,000 distinct CDR3 sequences; more than 10% were detected once. About 4.4% of the sample is in the top ten clones.

This clonotype was recorded a few times. Its antigen is still unknown. Per-nucleotide qualities are absent, and no much larger clonotype sits a single base away. This was a case-control study nested in a cohort of healthcare workers in London, UK, who had nasopharyngeal swab PCR tests and blood samples taken every week. Healthcare workers were recruited during the week of the UK lockdown, between 23 and 31 March 2020, and followed weekly for up to roughly 15 weeks. This clonotype was obtained from an adult who was a healthcare worker with PCR-confirmed SARS-CoV-2 infection or an uninfected control (not recorded which). The material was whole blood, obtained at baseline. This chain joins TRBV7-8 to TRBJ2-7; TRBD1 aligns with 7 central bases. Here the CDR3 is given as CASRPQGVLPYEQYF. The nucleotide sequence is TGTGCCAGCAGGCCGCAGGGGGTCTTGCCCTACGAGCAGTACTTC.